This T cell receptor beta chain originates from a study of cytomegalovirus exposure and HLA in healthy donors. General observations from the study: The tendency of first-cohort TCR clusters to co-occur in the 100 to 150 validation repertoires emerged from a later analysis. Among TCR sequences, most were rare, though some public TCRs appeared in many donors. Listed as cytomegalovirus-associated were 150 to 200 TCR beta chains.

With regard to this clone: Its antigen is undetermined.

The validation cohort, a group of more than 100 subjects, included the donors and was separate from the approximately 670-subject first cohort. The table came from immunoSEQ multiplex PCR; TCRdb's copy has only in-frame clones and leaves some out. The sample includes about 160,000 clones, 80% to 90% of them seen just once. The source material was PBMCs. The origin of this receptor is a woman aged 18-29 years in good health and CMV-seronegative.

CDR3 in amino acids: CASRGGVGTEAFF. The CDR3, as DNA: TGTGCCAGTAGGGGAGGGGTGGGCACTGAAGCTTTCTTT. The genes are TRBV19 and TRBJ1-1; maybe TRBD1 (5 bases). This CDR3 spans 13 amino acids. The germline V gene encodes CDR1 LNHDA and CDR2 SQIVND (reference sequence). V was shortened by 6 bases and J by 4 bases, with 12 bases between the two germline ends.